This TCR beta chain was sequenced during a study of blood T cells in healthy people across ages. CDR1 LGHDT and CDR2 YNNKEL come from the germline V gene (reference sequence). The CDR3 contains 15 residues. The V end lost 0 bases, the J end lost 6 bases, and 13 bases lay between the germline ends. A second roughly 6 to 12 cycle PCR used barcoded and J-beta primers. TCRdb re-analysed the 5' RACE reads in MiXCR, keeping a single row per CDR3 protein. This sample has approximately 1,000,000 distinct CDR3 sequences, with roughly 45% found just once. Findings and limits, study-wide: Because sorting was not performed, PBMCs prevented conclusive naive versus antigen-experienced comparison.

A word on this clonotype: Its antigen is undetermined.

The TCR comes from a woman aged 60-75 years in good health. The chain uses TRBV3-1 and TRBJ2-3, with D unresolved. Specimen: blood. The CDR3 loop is CASSQDSDEADTQYF. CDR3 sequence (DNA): TGTGCCAGCAGCCAAGATTCTGACGAAGCGGATACGCAGTATTTT.